The sample holds a few counts of the clone carrying this T cell receptor beta chain. Researchers ran immunoSEQ v3.0 at survey level. The method was immunoSEQ multiplex PCR; TCRdb's version includes in-frame clones alone and lacks a portion of them. The sample carries about 25,000 clones, roughly 80% recorded once. The data originate from a study of long-term antiretroviral therapy in people with HIV. This specimen consisted of unsorted PBMCs, obtained 1.1 years before starting antiretroviral therapy. This TCR was recovered from a woman in her forties with HIV.

CDR3 bases: TGTGCCAGCAGCCAAGCAGTAGTCAACTATGGCTACACCTTC. This translates into CASSQAVVNYGYTF. The V and J genes are TRBV4-2 and TRBJ1-2; the D is unclear. CDR1 LGHNA and CDR2 YNFKEQ come from the germline V gene. V was trimmed by 1 base and J by 2 bases, leaving 8 bases between them. CDR3 size: 14 residues.